These T cell receptor beta chains were read from a single sample in a study of blood T cell repertoires in COVID-19. This table comes from immunoSEQ multiplex PCR, and its TCRdb copy is limited to in-frame clones, with some not included. The repertoire holds about 86,000 clones, with under 85% as singletons. Sequenced sample: peripheral blood. Source of these receptors: a man aged 65 to 85 with acute or convalescent COVID-19. The CDR3 runs from the conserved cysteine through the conserved F or W. D genes are given only for firm matches. A clone size is listed for some rows: how often the clone was seen (once, few, many), or a class if it is expanded.

D,length,V,J,size,CDR3,DNA
TRBD2,13,TRBV11-3,TRBJ2-1,-,CASSSRTSREQFF,TGTGCCAGCAGCTCCCGGACTAGCCGTGAGCAGTTCTTC
TRBD2,15,TRBV3-1/TRBV3-2,TRBJ2-5,-,CASSLPSGLQETQYF,TGTGCCAGCAGCCTACCTAGCGGACTACAAGAGACCCAGTACTTC
TRBD1,13,TRBV19,TRBJ1-6,-,CASRATGASPLHF,TGTGCCAGTAGAGCAACAGGGGCATCACCCCTCCACTTT
-,14,TRBV5-4,TRBJ2-7,-,CASSFNRRSYEQYF,TGTGCCAGCAGCTTTAACAGGCGCTCCTACGAGCAGTACTTC
TRBD1,17,TRBV5-8,TRBJ2-2,-,CASRFAGTGQYFGELFF,TGTGCCAGCAGATTTGCCGGGACAGGTCAATATTTCGGGGAGCTGTTTTTT
TRBD1,14,TRBV10-3,TRBJ1-2,-,CAISTGQGAWGYTF,TGTGCCATCAGCACAGGACAGGGGGCTTGGGGCTACACCTTC
-,13,TRBV11-2,TRBJ2-1,-,CASRGAGHNEQFF,TGTGCCAGCAGGGGGGCAGGGCACAATGAGCAGTTCTTC
TRBD1,16,TRBV6-6,TRBJ1-6,-,CASRGNRGSYNSPLHF,TGTGCCAGCAGGGGAAACAGGGGCTCCTATAATTCACCCCTCCACTTT
TRBD1,15,TRBV7-9,TRBJ2-2,-,CASHRQGENTGELFF,TGTGCCAGCCACCGACAGGGGGAGAACACCGGGGAGCTGTTTTTT
TRBD1,14,TRBV28,TRBJ1-2,-,CASQTGEGGYGYTF,TGTGCCAGCCAGACAGGGGAGGGCGGCTATGGCTACACCTTC
-,14,TRBV6-1,TRBJ2-1,-,CASSEASPGAGKFF,TGTGCCAGCAGTGAAGCATCGCCCGGGGCGGGAAAATTCTTC
TRBD1,14,TRBV7-9,TRBJ2-7,-,CASSLTTGEREQYF,TGTGCCAGCAGCTTAACGACAGGGGAAAGGGAGCAGTACTTC
TRBD1,15,TRBV19,TRBJ2-3,-,CASSPDRGRGDTQYF,TGTGCCAGTAGTCCGGACAGGGGGCGAGGAGATACGCAGTATTTT
TRBD1,13,TRBV4-2,TRBJ1-1,-,CASSQDIGTGAFF,TGTGCCAGCAGCCAAGACATTGGGACAGGAGCTTTCTTT
TRBD2,18,TRBV19,TRBJ2-1,once,CASRTSWLAGGVGNEQFF,TGTGCCAGTAGAACCTCTTGGCTAGCGGGGGGGGTAGGCAATGAGCAGTTCTTC
TRBD1,14,TRBV2,TRBJ2-3,once,CASSSDRGRDTQYF,TGTGCCAGCAGTTCGGACAGGGGGCGAGATACGCAGTATTTT